This T cell receptor beta chain is drawn from a study of cytomegalovirus exposure and HLA in healthy donors. General study points: Reported performance of the classifier showed diagnosis of cytomegalovirus status with high specificity and sensitivity. Segments of the TCR beta V type were, in most cases, productive about 90% or about 30% of the time in an earlier analysis. Available immune exposure information covered CMV serostatus only.

PCR employed 60 Vbeta and 13 Jbeta primers. Generated by immunoSEQ multiplex PCR, the TCRdb table keeps only in-frame clones and is missing some. The profile shows 150,000 to 200,000 clones, 70% to 90% of them singletons. Germline V gene data show CDR1 as KGHSH and CDR2 as LQKENI. V lost 3 bases, J lost 2 bases, and 10 bases lay in between. The CDR3 totals 14 residues. Note on this clone: Its antigen is undetermined.

The V gene is TRBV18, the J gene TRBJ1-2, with D unresolved. What was sequenced was PBMCs. The TCR sequence derives from a girl aged 5-17 years in good health and CMV-seropositive. The CDR3 DNA follows: TGTGCCAGCTCACCGGGAAGAGGGAACTATGGCTACACCTTC. This encodes CASSPGRGNYGYTF.